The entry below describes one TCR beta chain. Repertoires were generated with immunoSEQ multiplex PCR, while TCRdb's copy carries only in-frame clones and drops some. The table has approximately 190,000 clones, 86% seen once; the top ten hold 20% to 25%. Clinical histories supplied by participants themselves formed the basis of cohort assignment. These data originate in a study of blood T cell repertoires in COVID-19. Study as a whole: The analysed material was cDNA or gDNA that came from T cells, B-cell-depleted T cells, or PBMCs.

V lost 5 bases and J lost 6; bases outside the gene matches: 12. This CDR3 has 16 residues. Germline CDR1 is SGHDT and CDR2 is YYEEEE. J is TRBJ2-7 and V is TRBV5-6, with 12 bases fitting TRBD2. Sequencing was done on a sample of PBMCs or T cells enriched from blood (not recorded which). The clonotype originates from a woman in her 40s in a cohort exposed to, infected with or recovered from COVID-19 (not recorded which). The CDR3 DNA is TGTGCCAGCAGGCCCACTAGCGGGAGGACCTCCGGCGAGCAGTACTTC. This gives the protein CASRPTSGRTSGEQYF.